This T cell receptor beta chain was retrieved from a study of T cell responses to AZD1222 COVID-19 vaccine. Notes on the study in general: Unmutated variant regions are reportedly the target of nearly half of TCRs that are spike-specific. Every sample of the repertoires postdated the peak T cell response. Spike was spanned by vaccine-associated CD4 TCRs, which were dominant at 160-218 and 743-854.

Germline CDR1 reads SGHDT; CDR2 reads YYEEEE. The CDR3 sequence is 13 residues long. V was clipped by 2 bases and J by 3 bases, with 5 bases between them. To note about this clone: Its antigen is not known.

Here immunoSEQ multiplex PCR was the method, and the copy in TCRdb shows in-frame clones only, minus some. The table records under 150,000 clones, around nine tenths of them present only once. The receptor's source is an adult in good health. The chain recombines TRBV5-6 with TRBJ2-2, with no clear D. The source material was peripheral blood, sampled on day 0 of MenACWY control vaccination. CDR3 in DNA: TGTGCCAGCAGCTTCCCCCACACCGGGGAGCTGTTTTTT. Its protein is CASSFPHTGELFF.